The 30 T cell receptor beta chains listed next were all sequenced from one sample in a study of CD8+ T cells in alopecia areata. Once RNA had been extracted, it was reverse transcribed into cDNA to act as the sequencing template. The assay was immunoSEQ multiplex PCR, and TCRdb's table has in-frame clones only and misses some. The sample includes some 100,000 clones, roughly 47% seen only once; the top ten take more than 15%. Regarding treatment: oral pan-JAK inhibitor, 5-10 mg twice daily. The material sequenced was CD8+ T cells sorted from blood, taken at week 24, from a patient treated with tofacitinib. These receptors came from a human donor with alopecia areata.

The chain recombines TRBV11-1 with TRBJ2-7; 7 bases align to TRBD1. CDR1 and CDR2 from the germline V gene are SGHAT and FQDESV (reference sequence). This CDR3 comprises 13 residues. J was trimmed by 5 bases and V by 3 bases; bases with no gene match: 4. The CDR3 protein is CASSFRQGDEQYF. The CDR3 DNA is TGTGCCAGCAGCTTCCGACAGGGTGACGAGCAGTACTTC.

The chain couples TRBV9 to TRBJ2-7; TRBD1 is a possible D gene (6 bases). The CDR3 is 14 residues long. Germline V gene sequence: CDR1 SGDLS, CDR2 YYNGEE. Trimming cost V 6 bases and J 2 bases, with 15 bases left between them. The CDR3 sequence is CASTDRDNAYEQYF. Here the CDR3 DNA reads TGTGCCAGCACCGACCGGGACAACGCCTACGAGCAGTACTTC.

The rearrangement uses TRBV30 and TRBJ2-7; 8 positions agree with TRBD2. This CDR3 comprises 14 residues. Looked up from germline, CDR1 is GTSNPN and CDR2 is SVGIG (reference sequence). Losses at the gene ends were 2 bases for V and 9 bases for J; bases not matched to a gene: 12. CDR3 sequence: CAWSPDGAGAVQYF. The CDR3 coding sequence is TGTGCCTGGAGTCCCGACGGAGCGGGGGCAGTGCAGTACTTC.

The chain has TRBV6-6 and TRBJ2-2, with 7 bases identical to TRBD1. Germline V gene lookup returns CDR1 MNHNY and CDR2 SVGAGI (reference sequence). V was clipped by 4 bases and J by 3 bases; unmatched bases: 5. The CDR3 is 15 amino acids. The CDR3 DNA is TGTGCCAGCAGTTCCCGGGACAGATACACCGGGGAGCTGTTTTTT. Translated, it gives CASSSRDRYTGELFF.

V usage is TRBV4-3 and J usage is TRBJ1-2, with unresolved D. Germline values: CDR1 LGHNA, CDR2 YSLEER. The V gene lost 0 bases and the J gene lost 2 bases, with 19 bases spanning the gap. The CDR3 is 18 amino acids. For the CDR3, the DNA is TGCGCCAGCAGCCAAGATGAATTTCTTCAAAGTAGCAACTATGGCTACACCTTC. Encoded protein: CASSQDEFLQSSNYGYTF.

This chain joins TRBV9 and TRBJ2-1; TRBD2 matches 12 bases. The germline gives CDR1 SGDLS, CDR2 YYNGEE. CDR3 length: 15 amino acids. V was clipped by 4 bases and J by 10 bases; unmatched bases: 9. In DNA form, the CDR3 reads TGTGCCAGCAGCCCCCTAGCGGGAGGGCCGGGGGAGCAGTTCTTC. It codes for CASSPLAGGPGEQFF.

The V and J genes are TRBV11-2 and TRBJ2-1; D may match TRBD1 or TRBD2 (5 bases each). CDR3 size: 15 residues. Germline assignment: CDR1 SGHAT and CDR2 FQNNGV. Trimming removed 5 bases from V and 8 bases from J, with 19 bases in between. CDR3 DNA: TGTGCCAGCAGCGGCCCGGGACGCCCCATGGATGAGCAGTTCTTC. Translation gives CASSGPGRPMDEQFF.

CDR3 bases: TGTGCCAGCAGCTCGCTTGGAAGCTCCTACGAGCAGTACTTC. Translation: CASSSLGSSYEQYF. The rearrangement uses TRBV5-4 and TRBJ2-7; D not resolved. Trimming stripped 3 bases from V and 0 bases from J, with 10 bases between. This CDR3 is 14 amino acids long. The germline gives CDR1 SGHNT, CDR2 YYREEE (reference sequence). The variable domain in full, completed from reference TRBV5-4 and TRBJ2-7, reads ETGVTQSPTHLIKTRGQQVTLRCSSQSGHNTVSWYQQALGQGPQFIFQYYREEENGRGNFPPRFSGLQFPNYSSELNVNALELDDSALYLCASSSLGSSYEQYFGPGTRLTVT.

The chain uses TRBV7-6 and TRBJ1-4; D is ambiguous. Germline-derived CDR1 and CDR2 are SGHVS and FNYEAQ. Trimming stripped 4 bases from V and 6 bases from J, with 12 bases between. This CDR3 has 14 residues. The CDR3 loop reads CASSSHWEDEKLFF. The CDR3 DNA reads TGTGCCAGCAGCTCACACTGGGAGGATGAAAAACTGTTTTTT.

Only a few counts were recorded for this clone. The genes are TRBV9 and TRBJ2-3; D may be TRBD2 (6 bases). This CDR3 spans 16 amino acids. Germline values: CDR1 SGDLS, CDR2 YYNGEE. The ends were cut back, 0 bases at V and 10 bases at J, with 21 bases in the middle. The CDR3 sequence: CASSVAMREEGVAQYF. As DNA, the CDR3 is TGTGCCAGCAGCGTAGCTATGCGGGAAGAAGGAGTTGCGCAGTATTTT.

The V call is TRBV15, the J call TRBJ1-4, with 9 bases identical to TRBD1. J gave up 0 bases and V 3 bases, and 5 bases lay outside the gene matches. CDR1 and CDR2 from the germline V gene are LNHNV and YYDKDF (reference sequence). This CDR3 spans 17 amino acids. For the CDR3, the DNA is TGTGCCACCAGCAGCCCGACAGGGGGAACAACTAATGAAAAACTGTTTTTT. Translating gives CATSSPTGGTTNEKLFF.

V and J are TRBV5-1 and TRBJ2-5; no reliable D call. V lost 0 bases to trimming and J lost 1 base, with 7 bases between them. This CDR3 is 14 amino acids long. The germline CDR1 and CDR2 sequences are SGHRS and YFSETQ. The CDR3 loop reads CASSLGSTQETQYF. The DNA for the CDR3 is TGCGCCAGCAGCTTGGGCAGTACCCAAGAGACCCAGTACTTC.

V gene TRBV29-1 combines with J gene TRBJ1-1; D is undetermined. V lost 4 bases to trimming and J lost 3 bases, with 3 bases between them. CDR3 length: 10 residues. Germline V gene lookup returns CDR1 SQVTM and CDR2 ANQGSEA. DNA for the CDR3: TGCAGCGTTGTAGACACTGAAGCTTTCTTT. Translating gives CSVVDTEAFF.

This rearrangement joins TRBV4-1 to TRBJ2-1, with D tentatively TRBD2 (5 bases). The V end was cut by 1 base, the J end by 8 bases, with 9 bases between. In germline, CDR1 is MGHRA, CDR2 YSYEKL. This CDR3 comprises 13 residues. The CDR3 coding sequence is TGCGCCAGCAGCCAAGTCACGGGATATGAGCAGTTCTTC. As protein: CASSQVTGYEQFF.

The chain links TRBV29-1 to TRBJ2-7; D is possibly TRBD1 (7 bases). This CDR3 has 14 amino acids. V was pared by 7 bases and J by 4 bases, with 20 bases between. Germline CDR1 and CDR2: SQVTM and ANQGSEA. This CDR3 is CSAARAGGQYEQYF. For the CDR3, the DNA is TGCAGCGCAGCAAGGGCAGGGGGGCAATACGAGCAGTACTTC.

V and J are TRBV4-1 and TRBJ1-3, with TRBD1 identical over 9 bases. Germline-derived CDR1 and CDR2 are MGHRA and YSYEKL. The CDR3 contains 19 residues. V trimming: 4 bases; J trimming: 0 bases; junction bases outside the gene matches: 13. The CDR3: CASSPEEDRGYSSGNTIYF. In nucleotides, the CDR3 is TGCGCCAGCAGCCCAGAGGAGGACAGGGGATATTCCTCTGGAAACACCATATATTTT.

The V gene is TRBV12-5, the J gene TRBJ1-5; D perhaps matches TRBD1 (5 bases). Trimming cost V 9 bases and J 3 bases, with 12 bases left between them. The germline V gene encodes CDR1 LGHNT and CDR2 FRNRAP. CDR3 length: 13 amino acids. CDR3 nucleotides: TGTGCTAGCCAGGGAGGAAACAATCAGCCCCAGCATTTT. This translates into CASQGGNNQPQHF.

V and J are TRBV13 and TRBJ2-1; maybe TRBD1 (7 bases). V was pared by 4 bases and J by 4 bases, with 17 bases between. The V gene's germline CDR1 is PRHDT and CDR2 FYEKMQ (reference sequence). The CDR3 runs to 16 residues. The CDR3 spells CASSSVGGQQYNEQFF. CDR3 DNA: TGTGCCAGCAGCTCAGTGGGGGGACAGCAGTACAATGAGCAGTTCTTC.

This chain links TRBV4-1 with TRBJ1-2; D uncertain. V was clipped by 2 bases and J by 3 bases, with 16 bases between them. Germline V gene lookup returns CDR1 MGHRA and CDR2 YSYEKL. The CDR3 extends over 16 amino acids. The CDR3 region has the DNA TGCGCCAGCAGCCAATTCTCGAACAGAGGGTACTATGGCTACACCTTC. This encodes CASSQFSNRGYYGYTF.

This chain connects TRBV19 to TRBJ2-2; D call uncertain. V shed 4 bases and J shed 7 bases, with 4 bases lying between them. CDR1 is LNHDA, CDR2 SQIVND, per germline (reference sequence). This CDR3 has 11 amino acids. The CDR3 coding sequence is TGTGCCAGTAGTAGCAGCGGGGAGCTGTTTTTT. Translation gives CASSSSGELFF.

V usage is TRBV18 and J usage is TRBJ1-2; 7 bases align to TRBD1. The V and J ends lost 3 bases and 8 bases, in that order; junction bases with no gene match: 6. Per germline, CDR1 KGHSH and CDR2 LQKENI. The CDR3 sequence is 13 residues long. The DNA of the CDR3 is TGTGCCAGCTCACCGGGGCAGGGGGAAGGCTACACCTTC. Encoded protein: CASSPGQGEGYTF.

The rearrangement joins TRBV29-1 to TRBJ2-1; TRBD2 is a possible D gene (6 bases). Trimming left V 8 bases short and J 6 bases short, with 17 bases between. The germline V gene encodes CDR1 SQVTM and CDR2 ANQGSEA. There are 13 residues in the CDR3. CDR3 sequence: CSTHGSWPNEQFF. The CDR3 DNA follows: TGCAGCACACACGGGAGTTGGCCCAATGAGCAGTTCTTC.

The gene calls are TRBV27 and TRBJ2-3, with D unclear. Trimming took 3 bases from V and 5 from J, leaving 6 bases between them. Germline-derived CDR1 and CDR2 are MNHEY and SMNVEV (reference sequence). This CDR3 has 12 amino acids. The DNA for the CDR3 is TGTGCCAGCAGTTTCGTAGGAGATACGCAGTATTTT. Its protein is CASSFVGDTQYF.

As to this clone: A read error may produce the germline difference seen at one junction end. The chain combines TRBV10-3 with TRBJ1-1; no clear D. The CDR3 loop spans 15 amino acids. In germline, CDR1 is ENHRY, CDR2 SYGVKD. The DNA for the CDR3 is TGTGCCAGCAGTGAAGGTTTTGTGGGGAACACTGAAGCTTTCTTT. This encodes CASSEGFVGNTEAFF.

The chain uses TRBV7-9 and TRBJ2-5, with TRBD1 as a possible D gene (6 bases). V lost 0 bases to trimming and J lost 5 bases, with 10 bases between them. The CDR3 has 14 residues. Germline-derived CDR1 and CDR2 are SEHNR and FQNEAQ (reference sequence). The CDR3 loop reads CASSLARTEETQYF. The DNA for the CDR3 is TGTGCCAGCAGCTTAGCGAGGACAGAGGAGACCCAGTACTTC.

This clone was counted once. The chain recombines TRBV11-1 with TRBJ2-3; D possibly corresponds to TRBD2 (6 bases). With 5 bases removed from V and 3 bases from J, the gap between germline ends came to 18 bases. Germline values: CDR1 SGHAT, CDR2 FQDESV (reference sequence). The CDR3 totals 16 residues. The CDR3 coding sequence is TGTGCCAGCAGCCCGGCCCCCGGGACTTATACAGATACGCAGTATTTT. It codes for CASSPAPGTYTDTQYF.

The V and J genes are TRBV7-9 and TRBJ2-7, with TRBD1 identical over 8 bases. V shed 5 bases and J 5 bases; nucleotides not matched to a gene: 5. CDR1 is SEHNR and CDR2 is FQNEAQ in the germline V gene (reference sequence). CDR3 length: 13 residues. CDR3 sequence (DNA): TGTGCCAGCAGCCCGCAGGGACAGGACGAGCAGTACTTC. Its protein is CASSPQGQDEQYF.

This clone showed up just a few times. The J gene is TRBJ2-2, the V gene TRBV29-1, with 7 bases identical to TRBD1. Germline trimming cut 7 bases from V and 6 bases from J; bases unmatched to any gene: 8. This CDR3 contains 13 residues. Germline values: CDR1 SQVTM, CDR2 ANQGSEA. The CDR3 spells CSATGATSGELFF. The CDR3 nucleotides are TGCAGCGCTACAGGGGCGACTTCCGGGGAGCTGTTTTTT.

V usage is TRBV9 and J usage is TRBJ1-2, with D possibly TRBD1 on 6 matching bases. The germline V and J ends were trimmed by 0 bases and 0 bases, with 15 bases remaining between them. The length of the CDR3 is 17 residues. Germline CDR1 reads SGDLS; CDR2 reads YYNGEE. CDR3 coding DNA: TGTGCCAGCAGCGTAGATGGGTTAAGGGACACTAACTATGGCTACACCTTC. It yields the protein CASSVDGLRDTNYGYTF.

The V call is TRBV1, the J call TRBJ2-5; the tabulated D call, TRBD2, remains unverified against the DNA. TRBV1 is recorded as a pseudogene. This CDR3 has 17 amino acids. The CDR3 bases are TGCACCAGCAGCAGTAGGCTAGCGGGAGGGCCATGGGAGACCCAGTACTTC. It is translated as CTSSSRLAGGPWETQYF.